The present T cell receptor beta chain was sequenced within a study of T cell repertoires in cytomegalovirus infection. For the study at large: Public TCR beta signature analysis indicated the presence of both CMV infection and matching HLA type. Study-level points and caveats: HLA-C-restricted CMV clonotypes gave the most frequent clonotype in two of eight donors.

MiXCR, applied by TCRdb to the reads, yields one record per CDR3 protein. The table records 170,000 or so distinct CDR3 sequences, roughly a sixth of them present only once. CDR1 MGHRA and CDR2 YSYEKL come from the germline V gene. This CDR3 comprises 14 residues. On this clonotype itself: Its antigen is currently unknown. At one end the junction does not follow the germline gene, possibly because of a read error.

The chain joins TRBV4-1 to TRBJ2-7, with D tentatively TRBD1 (6 bases). This TCR was recovered from a human donor in good health (CMV status not recorded). Some clones in this sample may be carry-over from other donors' samples. Sample: CD8+ T cells from PBMCs. CDR3 coding DNA: TGTGCCAGCAGCCAAGAGGACAGATTCTACGAGCAGTACTTC. Its translation is CASSQEDRFYEQYF.